The 19 T cell receptor beta chains below all came from one sample that was sequenced in a study of post-analysis software for immune sequencing data. Whole-study results and caveats: When patients were compared with controls, five TRBV segments were more frequent, TRBV5-6, TRBV5-1 and TRBV20-1 among them.

Sequencing libraries made from TCR beta cDNA carried unique molecular identifiers. One entry per CDR3 protein results from TCRdb running MiXCR on the PCR reads. Counted here are about 540,000 distinct CDR3 sequences, approximately 31% occurring once; the ten biggest clones make up around 5.9%. No antigen has been assigned to these receptors. The specimen sequenced was blood. Receptor source: a girl under 18 with multiple sclerosis.

This clonotype was seen a single time. The chain uses TRBV10-3 and TRBJ1-2; 7 bases match TRBD1. The V gene end was trimmed by 1 base and the J gene end by 7 bases; junction bases not matched to a gene: 9. Germline assignment: CDR1 ENHRY and CDR2 SYGVKD. The CDR3 is made up of 15 amino acids. CDR3: CAISEWDSRMSGYTF. The CDR3 nucleotides read TGTGCCATCAGTGAGTGGGACAGCCGGATGAGTGGCTACACCTTC.

A note on this clonotype: One end of the junction is discordant with germline, which a read error may explain. This rearrangement joins TRBV2 to TRBJ2-1; TRBD2 matches at 14 bases. This CDR3 is 17 amino acids long. Germline-derived CDR1 and CDR2 are SNHLY and FYNNEI. The CDR3 DNA follows: TGTACCAGCAGGGGACTAGCGGGGGCCCTCTCCTACAATGAGCAGTTCTTC. This gives the protein CTSRGLAGALSYNEQFF.

This chain connects TRBV4-1 to TRBJ2-7, with 9 bases aligning to TRBD1. The CDR3 consists of 13 residues. Trimming removed 4 bases from V and 6 bases from J; junction bases left unmatched: 4. From germline, CDR1 is MGHRA and CDR2 YSYEKL. CDR3: CASSLGQGCEQYF. CDR3 bases: TGCGCCAGCAGCCTGGGACAGGGCTGCGAGCAGTACTTC.

The chain carries TRBV7-8 and TRBJ2-6; D might be TRBD2 (7 bases). V shed 5 bases and J shed 13 bases, with 27 bases lying between them. CDR3 length: 17 amino acids. Germline V gene lookup returns CDR1 SGHVS and CDR2 FQNEAQ. The CDR3 is CASSMMGGQGNLRVLTF. The DNA for the CDR3 is TGTGCCAGCAGCATGATGGGAGGGCAGGGGAACCTTAGGGTCCTGACTTTC.

This clonotype was observed a few times. The chain has TRBV12-3 or TRBV12-4 and TRBJ2-7; either TRBD1 or TRBD2 may fit D (7 bases each). The CDR3 is made up of 15 amino acids. The V and J ends lost 6 bases and 1 base respectively, with 16 bases between them. The CDR3 DNA reads as TGTGCCAGCAGCCCGTGGGGGGGACAGTCCTACGAGCAGTACTTC. Residues: CASSPWGGQSYEQYF.

V usage is TRBV19 and J usage is TRBJ1-2; D remains ambiguous. Germline values: CDR1 LNHDA, CDR2 SQIVND (reference sequence). The CDR3 sequence is 15 residues long. Trimming pared 6 bases from V and 1 base from J, leaving 15 bases between. CDR3 bases: TGTGCCAGTAGCGGCGGATGGACGGATAACTATGGCTACACCTTC. As protein: CASSGGWTDNYGYTF.

The CDR3 region is CASSATPGQFQETQYF. The CDR3, as DNA: TGTGCCAGCAGCGCTACCCCGGGACAGTTCCAAGAGACCCAGTACTTC. The chain couples TRBV9 to TRBJ2-5; the match to TRBD1 covers 7 bases. The germline V gene has CDR1 SGDLS and CDR2 YYNGEE. V was pared by 3 bases and J by 1 base, with 9 bases of the junction left unmatched. This CDR3 contains 16 residues.

The rearrangement joins TRBV18 to TRBJ1-1; no reliable D call. This CDR3 is 12 amino acids long. V was pared by 3 bases and J by 6 bases, with 8 bases between. Germline assignment: CDR1 KGHSH and CDR2 LQKENI. Written as DNA, the CDR3 is TGTGCCAGCTCACCGGTAACCCCTGAAGCTTTCTTT. Translation: CASSPVTPEAFF.

J is TRBJ2-1 and V is TRBV25-1; no clear D gene. V lost 7 bases and J lost 0, with 10 bases in between. The CDR3 sequence is 14 residues long. CDR1 and CDR2 (germline): MGHDK, SYGVNS. This CDR3 is CASTITSSYNEQFF. The DNA for the CDR3 is TGTGCCAGCACAATTACCAGCTCCTACAATGAGCAGTTCTTC.

The chain combines TRBV6-1 with TRBJ1-5, with D possibly matching TRBD1 (5 bases). From germline, CDR1 is MNHNS and CDR2 SASEGT. This CDR3 has 13 residues. Deletions cut 3 bases from V and 6 bases from J, with 9 bases between. The CDR3 DNA sequence: TGTGCCAGCAGTGAGTCCGGGGGTCAGCCCCAGCATTTT. This encodes CASSESGGQPQHF.

The table lists this clonotype with a few counts. DNA for the CDR3: TGTGCCACCGGGAAAGACAGGGTAACCTACGAGCAGTACTTC. Translation gives CATGKDRVTYEQYF. V is TRBV6-6 and J is TRBJ2-7, with TRBD1 matching over 7 bases. V lost 10 bases, J lost 2 bases, and 11 bases stayed unmatched. This CDR3 has 14 residues. Germline CDR1 MNHNY, CDR2 SVGAGI (reference sequence).

This clonotype has just a few counts. The chain carries TRBV12-3 or TRBV12-4 and TRBJ1-4; D call uncertain. The CDR3 runs 14 residues. Trimming cost V 5 bases and J 7 bases, with 14 bases left between them. The CDR3 protein is CASSPDTGGEKLFF. The CDR3 coding sequence is TGTGCCAGCAGTCCCGACACCGGTGGTGAAAAACTGTTTTTT.

This clonotype was seen only a few times. The rearrangement links TRBV6-5 to TRBJ2-1; 8 positions agree with TRBD2. The CDR3 is 15 amino acids. In germline, CDR1 is MNHEY, CDR2 SVGAGI. J gave up 6 bases and V 6 bases, and 10 bases lay outside the gene matches. The CDR3 region is CASSHVTGGRNEQFF. The CDR3 region has the DNA TGTGCCAGCAGCCACGTGACGGGGGGGCGCAATGAGCAGTTCTTC.

This clonotype was counted a few times. The genes are TRBV5-1 and TRBJ2-7; weak D call: TRBD1 (6 bases). The germline V and J ends were trimmed by 0 bases and 9 bases, with 13 bases remaining between them. The length of the CDR3 is 13 residues. The germline gives CDR1 SGHRS, CDR2 YFSETQ. The CDR3 nucleotides read TGCGCCAGCAGCTTGGGCTGGGGGCAGATGCAGTACTTC. Its translation is CASSLGWGQMQYF.

Note on this clonotype: The junction departs from germline at one end; a sequencing error may be responsible. The CDR3 region is CASQEGGDATYEQCF. The CDR3 nucleotides read TGTGCCAGCCAGGAGGGGGGGGACGCTACCTACGAGCAGTGCTTC. The genes are TRBV25-1 and TRBJ2-4; possibly TRBD2 for D (7 bases). This CDR3 has 15 amino acids. Germline V lookup: CDR1 MGHDK, CDR2 SYGVNS. The variable domain in full, with the rest retrieved from reference TRBV25-1 and TRBJ2-4, is EADIYQTPRYLVIGTGKKITLECSQTMGHDKMYWYQQDPGMELHLIHYSYGVNSTEKGDLSSESTVSRIRTEHFPLTLESARPSHTSQYLCASQEGGDATYEQCFGAGTRLSVL.

The chain joins TRBV5-1 to TRBJ2-5, with a weak D call TRBD1 (6 bases). The better agreement between TRBJ2-7 and the DNA end casts doubt on the J call. Germline V CDR1 and CDR2: SGHRS, YFSETQ. The CDR3 has 15 amino acids. The CDR3 here is CASSLAGQTSYEQYF. The CDR3 DNA sequence: TGCGCCAGCAGCTTGGCCGGACAGACCTCCTACGAGCAGTACTTC.

V and J are TRBV5-4 and TRBJ2-5; no clear D gene. V was trimmed by 5 bases and J by 2 bases, leaving 10 bases between them. This CDR3 contains 13 residues. In germline, CDR1 is SGHNT, CDR2 YYREEE (reference sequence). The CDR3 sequence: CASRDLGQETQYF. The CDR3 coding sequence is TGTGCCAGCAGAGACCTCGGGCAAGAGACCCAGTACTTC.

The V and J genes are TRBV20-1 and TRBJ1-5, with a tentative D call TRBD1 (5 bases). Germline V gene lookup returns CDR1 DFQATT and CDR2 SNEGSKA (reference sequence). V was clipped by 1 base and J by 3 bases, with 10 bases between them. This CDR3 spans 14 amino acids. CDR3 protein: CSARADSANQPQHF. CDR3 coding DNA: TGCAGTGCTAGAGCCGACAGCGCCAATCAGCCCCAGCATTTT.

This clonotype was seen only a few times. V is TRBV7-9 and J is TRBJ2-3; D not certain. Trimming pared 5 bases from V and 6 bases from J, leaving 15 bases between. Germline V gene sequence: CDR1 SEHNR, CDR2 FQNEAQ (reference sequence). There are 14 residues in the CDR3. CDR3 sequence (DNA): TGTGCCAGCAGCGGTAGGATAGCCGCCGATACGCAGTATTTT. It specifies CASSGRIAADTQYF.